A selection of T cell receptor beta chains follows, all from one sample in a study of T cell responses to AZD1222 COVID-19 vaccine. Repertoires were generated with immunoSEQ multiplex PCR, while TCRdb's copy carries only in-frame clones and drops some. Among around 91,000 clones listed, approximately 90% were seen once. Sample: peripheral blood, taken on day 0 of AZD1222 vaccination. The receptors stem from an adult in good health. Both conserved end residues are part of each CDR3. D genes are given only for firm matches. Clone size is not always given. Where it is, it says once, few, many or a class for expanded clones.

TRBV6-5	-	TRBJ1-2	-	CASSLLGPYGYTF	TGTGCCAGCAGTCTGCTAGGTCCCTATGGCTACACCTTC
TRBV28	-	TRBJ2-3	-	CASRGRRQSSYTDTQYF	TGTGCCAGCAGAGGGAGGCGTCAGTCGAGTTACACAGATACGCAGTATTTT
TRBV4-2	-	TRBJ2-7	TRBD2	CASSGGLAGGKYEQYF	TGTGCCAGCAGCGGCGGACTAGCGGGGGGCAAGTACGAGCAGTACTTC
TRBV7-3	once	TRBJ2-1	TRBD2	CASSFGEGPQFF	TGTGCCAGCAGCTTTGGGGAGGGTCCGCAGTTCTTC
TRBV9	-	TRBJ2-5	-	CASSVGQQETQYF	TGTGCCAGCAGCGTAGGACAACAAGAGACCCAGTACTTC
TRBV4-3	-	TRBJ2-7	-	CASSQAGSSSYEQYF	TGCGCCAGCAGCCAGGCAGGCTCCAGCTCCTACGAGCAGTACTTC
TRBV5-6	-	TRBJ1-4	TRBD1	CASSLVGQENEKLFF	TGTGCCAGCAGCTTGGTGGGACAGGAGAATGAAAAACTGTTTTTT
TRBV6-2/TRBV6-3	-	TRBJ1-3	-	CASSFFLSSGNTIYF	TGTGCCAGCAGTTTCTTTCTCAGCTCTGGAAACACCATATATTTT
TRBV4-2	-	TRBJ1-2	TRBD1	CASSLYWTGGDRDGYTF	TGTGCCAGCAGCCTCTACTGGACAGGGGGCGACAGGGATGGCTACACCTTC
TRBV9	-	TRBJ2-2	-	CASTRDPHTGELFF	TGTGCCAGCACCCGGGACCCCCACACCGGGGAGCTGTTTTTT
TRBV6-2/TRBV6-3	few	TRBJ1-1	-	CASSNPGVNTEAFF	TGTGCCAGCAGTAACCCCGGAGTGAACACTGAAGCTTTCTTT
TRBV6-5	-	TRBJ1-1	TRBD1	CASRRGQGAPEAFF	TGTGCCAGCAGACGGGGACAGGGGGCGCCTGAAGCTTTCTTT
TRBV14	-	TRBJ2-7	-	CASSQEWTQGEQYF	TGTGCCAGCAGCCAAGAATGGACCCAGGGGGAGCAGTACTTC
TRBV20-1	-	TRBJ2-1	TRBD2	CSASPLTSGRENEQFF	TGCAGTGCTAGTCCTCTTACTAGCGGGAGAGAAAATGAGCAGTTCTTC
TRBV12-3/TRBV12-4	-	TRBJ1-2	-	CASSPPQGGYTF	TGTGCCAGCAGTCCCCCACAGGGAGGCTACACCTTC
TRBV7-9	-	TRBJ1-1	-	CASSLDTLNTEAFF	TGTGCCAGCAGCTTAGATACATTGAACACTGAAGCTTTCTTT
TRBV5-6	-	TRBJ1-6	-	CASSFAGAGNSPLHF	TGTGCCAGCAGCTTCGCGGGCGCGGGGAATTCACCCCTCCACTTT
TRBV7-2	few	TRBJ2-7	TRBD2	CASSHVGLAGVGVQYF	TGTGCCAGCAGCCACGTGGGACTAGCGGGAGTCGGAGTGCAGTACTTC
TRBV5-1	-	TRBJ1-1	-	CASSARGGAVLNTEAFF	TGCGCCAGCAGCGCCCGGGGTGGGGCGGTCCTGAACACTGAAGCTTTCTTT
TRBV6-1	-	TRBJ1-1	-	CASSEGLGWGTEAFF	TGTGCCAGCAGTGAAGGGCTGGGGTGGGGAACTGAAGCTTTCTTT
TRBV7-6	-	TRBJ2-1	-	CASSLNGGRNEQFF	TGTGCCAGCAGCTTAAACGGGGGCCGCAATGAGCAGTTCTTC
TRBV28	-	TRBJ2-1	TRBD2	CASSSGLAGASYNEQFF	TGTGCCAGCAGTTCGGGACTAGCGGGAGCCTCATACAATGAGCAGTTCTTC
TRBV12-3/TRBV12-4	-	TRBJ2-5	-	CASRPGAGETQYF	TGTGCCAGCAGACCGGGGGCCGGAGAGACCCAGTACTTC
TRBV4-1	-	TRBJ2-1	-	CASSQDNDRSYNEQFF	TGCGCCAGCAGCCAAGATAACGACAGATCCTACAATGAGCAGTTCTTC
TRBV28	-	TRBJ2-5	TRBD2	CASSLSGAGQETQYF	TGTGCCAGCAGTCTTAGCGGGGCGGGGCAAGAGACCCAGTACTTC
TRBV6-4	-	TRBJ2-2	-	CASSREQGAGELFF	TGTGCCAGCAGTAGAGAACAGGGTGCCGGGGAGCTGTTTTTT
TRBV29-1	few	TRBJ2-7	TRBD1	CSVDGQGREQYF	TGCAGCGTTGACGGACAGGGGAGGGAGCAGTACTTC
TRBV14	-	TRBJ2-3	-	CASSQVPGGSTDTQYF	TGTGCCAGCAGCCAAGTCCCCGGGGGAAGCACAGATACGCAGTATTTT
TRBV27	once	TRBJ1-5	-	CASSLARGGQPQHF	TGTGCCAGCAGTTTAGCCCGGGGCGGGCAGCCCCAGCATTTT
TRBV4-1	-	TRBJ2-5	-	CASSQEGSGAPETQYF	TGCGCCAGCAGCCAAGAAGGTAGTGGGGCCCCAGAGACCCAGTACTTC
TRBV19	-	TRBJ1-2	TRBD1	CASSIGGQRNYGYTF	TGTGCCAGTAGTATAGGGGGACAGCGTAACTATGGCTACACCTTC
TRBV11-2	-	TRBJ2-3	TRBD2	CASSWSGRGGDTQYF	TGTGCCAGCAGCTGGAGCGGGAGGGGAGGTGATACGCAGTATTTT